The 16 T cell receptor beta chains given below trace back to one sample, sequenced in a study of blood T cell repertoires in COVID-19. Measured with immunoSEQ multiplex PCR; TCRdb has only the in-frame clones, and not every one. The sample comprises some 200,000 clones, approximately 90% of which are singletons, and approximately 6% rests with the top ten. Sequencing input: peripheral blood. The source of these receptors is a man between 40 and 49 years old with active or convalescent COVID-19.

This clone came up a few times. V and J are TRBV28 and TRBJ2-2; 9 positions agree with TRBD2. The CDR3 loop spans 16 amino acids. The germline CDR1 and CDR2 sequences are MDHEN and SYDVKM. V was clipped by 7 bases and J by 6 bases; unmatched bases: 12. CDR3 in amino acids: CASTSFPGLASGELFF. DNA of the CDR3: TGTGCCAGCACCTCTTTCCCGGGACTAGCCTCCGGGGAGCTGTTTTTT.

This clone has only one observation. The rearrangement links TRBV9 to TRBJ2-2; D unresolved. The CDR3 runs 13 residues. CDR1 SGDLS and CDR2 YYNGEE come from the germline V gene. V was shortened by 3 bases and J by 5 bases, with 8 bases between the two germline ends. This CDR3 is CASSAVGTGELFF. The CDR3, as DNA: TGTGCCAGCAGCGCCGTCGGGACCGGGGAGCTGTTTTTT.

This chain joins TRBV7-3 and TRBJ1-1; 8 nucleotides align to TRBD1. V lost 0 bases to trimming and J lost 0 bases; unmatched junction nucleotides: 15. This CDR3 comprises 20 residues. Germline V lookup: CDR1 SGHTA, CDR2 FQGTGA. The CDR3 sequence: CASSLTPGRGRIGVNTEAFF. CDR3 coding DNA: TGTGCCAGCAGCTTAACCCCCGGCAGGGGGCGCATCGGCGTGAACACTGAAGCTTTCTTT. The full variable domain, rest sourced from reference TRBV7-3 and TRBJ1-1, is GAGVSQTPSNKVTEKGKYVELRCDPISGHTALYWYRQSLGQGPEFLIYFQGTGAADDSGLPNDRFFAVRPEGSVSTLKIQRTERGDSAVYLCASSLTPGRGRIGVNTEAFFGQGTRLTVV.

There are a few counts of this clone. V usage is TRBV29-1 and J usage is TRBJ1-1; D unclear. This CDR3 comprises 13 residues. Germline values: CDR1 SQVTM, CDR2 ANQGSEA. Trimming removed 2 bases at V and 0 bases at J, with 7 bases between. In nucleotides, the CDR3 is TGCAGCGTTGAAAACAGCCTGAACACTGAAGCTTTCTTT. Its translation is CSVENSLNTEAFF.

This chain joins TRBV7-9 and TRBJ2-5; TRBD1 aligns across 8 bases. The CDR3 is 14 residues long. J was trimmed by 2 bases and V by 5 bases; bases with no gene match: 4. CDR1 and CDR2 from the germline V gene are SEHNR and FQNEAQ (reference sequence). This CDR3 reads CASSPRQGQETQYF. For the CDR3, the DNA is TGTGCCAGCAGCCCAAGACAGGGGCAAGAGACCCAGTACTTC.

The rearrangement uses TRBV6-5 and TRBJ2-7, with D possibly being TRBD2 (5 bases). Per germline, CDR1 MNHEY and CDR2 SVGAGI. The CDR3 covers 13 residues. V gave up 5 bases and J gave up 5 bases, with 13 bases separating them. The CDR3 DNA reads TGTGCCAGCAGTCCTCTGAGGGAGAACGAGCAGTACTTC. This gives the protein CASSPLRENEQYF.

The count of this clone is one. The chain has TRBV19 and TRBJ2-1; 10 bases fit TRBD2. CDR1 is LNHDA and CDR2 is SQIVND in the germline V gene (reference sequence). With V trimmed by 6 bases and J by 8 bases, 4 bases remained unmatched. This CDR3 spans 13 amino acids. The CDR3 DNA sequence: TGTGCCAGTAGGTCTAGCGGGAGCCATGAGCAGTTCTTC. Translated: CASRSSGSHEQFF.

The chain couples TRBV10-3 to TRBJ2-7; TRBD2 matches 13 bases. The CDR3 has 15 amino acids. V was clipped by 4 bases and J by 5 bases; unmatched bases: 5. Germline V gene lookup returns CDR1 ENHRY and CDR2 SYGVKD. The CDR3, as DNA: TGTGCCATCAGTGGTATACTAGCGGGAGGGAACGAGCAGTACTTC. Translated: CAISGILAGGNEQYF.

This chain connects TRBV6-6 to TRBJ1-3, with D perhaps matching TRBD1 (6 bases). Germline values: CDR1 MNHNY, CDR2 SVGAGI (reference sequence). The CDR3 has 15 residues. Trimming shortened V by 4 bases and J by 4 bases, and 14 bases separated the two germline ends. CDR3 DNA sequence: TGTGCCAGCAGTTCGCAGGGGATAACCGGAAACACCATATATTTT. Amino acids: CASSSQGITGNTIYF.

CDR3 sequence reads: CASFPGGALGQPQHF. The CDR3 nucleotides are TGTGCCAGTTTTCCGGGGGGGGCTTTGGGTCAGCCCCAGCATTTT. V gene TRBV19 combines with J gene TRBJ1-5; a possible D gene is TRBD1 (6 bases). This CDR3 contains 15 residues. The V gene lost 8 bases and the J gene lost 6 bases, with 20 bases spanning the gap. Looked up from germline, CDR1 is LNHDA and CDR2 is SQIVND (reference sequence).

The chain uses TRBV27 and TRBJ1-2; no reliable D call. V lost 6 bases and J 8 bases, leaving 19 bases between the germline ends. This CDR3 contains 14 residues. The germline V gene encodes CDR1 MNHEY and CDR2 SMNVEV (reference sequence). The CDR3 DNA sequence: TGTGCCAGCAGCTGGGAGGCAAGTTTGAGAGGCTACACCTTC. It yields the protein CASSWEASLRGYTF.

At least ten counts were recorded for this clone. The same CDR3 is also encoded by other DNA sequences in this sample. The chain couples TRBV27 to TRBJ1-2, with 10 bases aligning to TRBD1. The CDR3 is 14 amino acids. V shed 4 bases, J shed 8 bases, and the junction held 7 bases outside the gene matches. Germline loops: CDR1 MNHEY, CDR2 SMNVEV (reference sequence). The CDR3 DNA is TGTGCCAGCAGTTCCGGGACAGGGGCAAGGGGCTACACCTTC. Its protein product is CASSSGTGARGYTF.

This chain links TRBV5-1 with TRBJ1-1; no clear D gene. Trimming pared 3 bases from V and 2 bases from J, leaving 11 bases between. This CDR3 has 14 residues. Germline loops: CDR1 SGHRS, CDR2 YFSETQ. The CDR3 DNA reads TGCGCCAGCAGCTCGACACAACTCAACACTGAAGCTTTCTTT. This gives the protein CASSSTQLNTEAFF.

The chain is built from TRBV5-6 and TRBJ1-2; tentative D call: TRBD1 (6 bases). The V gene's germline CDR1 is SGHDT and CDR2 YYEEEE. The CDR3 extends over 13 amino acids. Trimming pared 5 bases from V and 11 bases from J, leaving 19 bases between. As DNA, the CDR3 is TGTGCCAGCAGGGGACAAACAGGGTTCTGGTACACCTTC. Translated: CASRGQTGFWYTF.

This chain uses TRBV19 with TRBJ2-4; TRBD1 might be the D (5 bases). The germline gives CDR1 LNHDA, CDR2 SQIVND (reference sequence). This CDR3 is 13 amino acids long. With 11 bases removed from V and 2 bases from J, the gap between germline ends came to 13 bases. DNA of the CDR3: TGTGCCTCCAACTCAGGGTCCAAAAACATTCAGTACTTC. It specifies CASNSGSKNIQYF.

V usage is TRBV19 and J usage is TRBJ1-5, with D hard to call. The CDR3 spans 17 residues. Deletions cut 3 bases from V and 2 bases from J, with 17 bases between. CDR1 is LNHDA and CDR2 is SQIVND in the germline V gene (reference sequence). The CDR3 DNA follows: TGTGCCAGTAGTATGTCCCAGTCAGCGGTGGGCAATCAGCCCCAGCATTTT. Amino acid sequence: CASSMSQSAVGNQPQHF.